This passage covers 25 T cell receptor beta chains from one sample sequenced in a study of shared T cell receptors in the human thymus. The method was immunoSEQ multiplex PCR; TCRdb's version includes in-frame clones alone and lacks a portion of them. This sample has 650,000 to 950,000 clones; 75% to 90% occur once, and the top ten carry 0.0095% to 0.013%. The same sample was also studied in work on human thymus T cells.

What was sequenced was thymocytes. These receptors were collected from a girl less than two years old with a congenital heart defect.

The chain couples TRBV7-2 to TRBJ2-3; a possible D gene is TRBD2 (5 bases). Trimming left V 1 base short and J 0 bases short, with 14 bases between. Germline CDR1 is SGHTA and CDR2 is FQGNSA. CDR3 length: 17 amino acids. The DNA for the CDR3 is TGTGCCAGCAGCTTAGTCATCGGCAGGACTAGCACAGATACGCAGTATTTT. Translated, it gives CASSLVIGRTSTDTQYF.

The genes are TRBV19 and TRBJ1-2; no definite D call. Trimming stripped 6 bases from V and 7 bases from J, with 12 bases between. This CDR3 is built from 12 residues. The germline CDR1 and CDR2 sequences are LNHDA and SQIVND (reference sequence). CDR3 bases: TGTGCCAGTAGCCCGGAGGGCCCTGGCTACACCTTC. This encodes CASSPEGPGYTF.

The V and J genes are TRBV4-3 and TRBJ1-1; D call uncertain. V lost 2 bases to trimming and J lost 10 bases, with 17 bases between them. This CDR3 comprises 14 residues. From germline, CDR1 is LGHNA and CDR2 YSLEER. The CDR3, as DNA: TGCGCCAGCAGCCAACCTTCGGCAGGCCGGCCAGCTTTCTTT. Residues: CASSQPSAGRPAFF.

CDR3 sequence: CAWSAVRDRGVRQYF. CDR3 in DNA: TGTGCCTGGAGTGCCGTCCGGGACAGGGGGGTAAGGCAGTACTTC. The rearrangement links TRBV30 to TRBJ2-7, with 11 bases lining up with TRBD1. The CDR3 covers 15 residues. Germline V gives CDR1 GTSNPN, CDR2 SVGIG (reference sequence). V was pared by 1 base and J by 9 bases, with 11 bases of the junction left unmatched.

The chain links TRBV6-1 to TRBJ2-1; 9 bases match TRBD1. V lost 6 bases and J lost 6; bases outside the gene matches: 6. The CDR3 totals 14 residues. CDR1 MNHNS and CDR2 SASEGT come from the germline V gene. The CDR3 nucleotides read TGTGCCAGCAGGGACGGGACAGGGTTCAATGAGCAGTTCTTC. Translation: CASRDGTGFNEQFF.

This clone was observed a few times. The rearrangement joins TRBV29-1 to TRBJ1-1; D remains unclear. Looked up from germline, CDR1 is SQVTM and CDR2 is ANQGSEA. V was shortened by 4 bases and J by 1 base, with 13 bases between the two germline ends. This CDR3 has 14 amino acids. The CDR3 region is CSVGFGGTNTEAFF. The CDR3 DNA reads as TGCAGCGTTGGTTTCGGCGGCACGAACACTGAAGCTTTCTTT.

This chain joins TRBV14 and TRBJ1-1; D gene ambiguous. V was clipped by 2 bases and J by 1 base, with 11 bases between them. Germline lookup yields CDR1 SGHDN and CDR2 FVKESK. This CDR3 is built from 15 residues. In nucleotides, the CDR3 is TGTGCCAGCAGCCAATACAATAACAAGAACACTGAAGCTTTCTTT. Encoded protein: CASSQYNNKNTEAFF. The variable domain in full, with the rest retrieved from reference TRBV14 and TRBJ1-1, is EAGVTQFPSHSVIEKGQTVTLRCDPISGHDNLYWYRRVMGKEIKFLLHFVKESKQDESGMPNNRFLAERTGGTYSTLKVQPAELEDSGVYFCASSQYNNKNTEAFFGQGTRLTVV.

The V and J genes are TRBV19 and TRBJ1-1; D gene unclear. Trimming took off 9 bases at V and 4 bases at J, with 18 bases between the two ends. CDR1 LNHDA and CDR2 SQIVND come from the germline V gene (reference sequence). The CDR3 runs to 14 residues. CDR3 amino acids: CASTSRRDGTEAFF. Written as DNA, the CDR3 is TGTGCCAGCACCTCTCGACGGGATGGCACTGAAGCTTTCTTT.

This clone is a singleton in its sample. The chain carries TRBV4-3 and TRBJ2-7; D might be TRBD1 (5 bases). This CDR3 spans 15 amino acids. From germline, CDR1 is LGHNA and CDR2 YSLEER. V gave up 1 base and J gave up 2 bases, with 12 bases separating them. The CDR3: CASSQVAQVAYEQYF. In DNA form, the CDR3 reads TGCGCCAGCAGCCAAGTTGCACAGGTCGCCTACGAGCAGTACTTC.

This chain uses TRBV5-6 with TRBJ2-3; D is uncertain. The germline V and J ends were trimmed by 4 bases and 5 bases, with 14 bases remaining between them. The CDR3 is 14 amino acids. The germline V gene encodes CDR1 SGHDT and CDR2 YYEEEE. CDR3 protein: CASSATTFGDTQYF. The CDR3 DNA reads TGTGCCAGCAGCGCTACGACTTTTGGAGATACGCAGTATTTT.

V gene TRBV25-1 combines with J gene TRBJ1-3, with 11 bases lining up with TRBD1. The CDR3 has 18 amino acids. Germline V gives CDR1 MGHDK, CDR2 SYGVNS. The junction had 14 bases not matched to a gene; V was cut back by 6 bases and J by 4 bases. The CDR3 sequence is CASSRRTGGELDGNTIYF. Here the CDR3 DNA reads TGTGCCAGCAGCCGCCGGACAGGGGGCGAATTGGACGGAAACACCATATATTTT.

The rearrangement links TRBV9 to TRBJ2-7; TRBD2 aligns across 9 bases. V trimming: 3 bases; J trimming: 2 bases; junction bases outside the gene matches: 6. Looked up from germline, CDR1 is SGDLS and CDR2 is YYNGEE. The CDR3 contains 15 residues. CDR3 sequence (DNA): TGTGCCAGCAGCGCGGGACTAGCCCACCCCTACGAGCAGTACTTC. This encodes CASSAGLAHPYEQYF.

V and J are TRBV9 and TRBJ1-6; 8 bases line up with TRBD1. This CDR3 has 13 residues. CDR1 and CDR2 from the germline V gene are SGDLS and YYNGEE. Trimming at V came to 3 bases and at J to 11 bases, leaving 4 bases not matched to a gene. This CDR3 is CASSGTGRAPLHF. CDR3 DNA sequence: TGTGCCAGCAGCGGGACAGGGAGGGCACCCCTCCACTTT. Combining the CDR3 with reference TRBV9 and TRBJ1-6 gives the whole variable domain DSGVTQTPKHLITATGQRVTLRCSPRSGDLSVYWYQQSLDQGLQFLIQYYNGEERAKGNILERFSAQQFPDLHSELNLSSLELGDSALYFCASSGTGRAPLHFGNGTRLTVT.

The chain combines TRBV19 with TRBJ1-5; D ambiguous. This CDR3 has 20 residues. CDR1 and CDR2 from the germline V gene are LNHDA and SQIVND (reference sequence). Trimming took 3 bases from V and 7 from J, leaving 31 bases between them. The CDR3, as DNA: TGTGCCAGTAGTATCCCACTTCCTATATCAAGACACGATTCGGCACAGCCCCAGCATTTT. Translating it yields CASSIPLPISRHDSAQPQHF. The full variable domain, in which reference TRBV19 and TRBJ1-5 provide the parts outside the CDR3, is DGGITQSPKYLFRKEGQNVTLSCEQNLNHDAMYWYRQDPGQGLRLIYYSQIVNDFQKGDIAEGYSVSREKKESFPLTVTSAQKNPTAFYLCASSIPLPISRHDSAQPQHFGDGTRLSIL.

The V call is TRBV7-9, the J call TRBJ2-7, with a possible D match to TRBD2 (6 bases). The germline V gene has CDR1 SEHNR and CDR2 FQNEAQ (reference sequence). V gave up 2 bases and J gave up 2 bases, with 13 bases separating them. This CDR3 has 15 residues. The CDR3 loop reads CASSLFGGSTYEQYF. In DNA, the CDR3 is TGTGCCAGCAGCTTATTTGGGGGGTCTACCTACGAGCAGTACTTC.

The V call is TRBV28, the J call TRBJ1-2; weak D call: TRBD1 (6 bases). The V end lost 3 bases, the J end lost 0 bases, and 14 bases lay between the germline ends. The CDR3 spans 16 residues. Germline V CDR1 and CDR2: MDHEN, SYDVKM. As DNA, the CDR3 is TGTGCCAGCAGTTTGAGCTCAGGGGCCCCTAACTATGGCTACACCTTC. As protein: CASSLSSGAPNYGYTF.

The chain is built from TRBV19 and TRBJ1-1; D is perhaps TRBD1 (6 bases). The CDR3 sequence is 16 residues long. V was pared by 4 bases and J by 2 bases, with 17 bases between. Germline loops: CDR1 LNHDA, CDR2 SQIVND (reference sequence). DNA for the CDR3: TGTGCCAGTAGTAGTAAAGGACAGATAAAAAACACTGAAGCTTTCTTT. This codes for CASSSKGQIKNTEAFF.

The CDR3, as DNA: TGCGCCAGCAGCGGCGGGACAGGGGGCTCCTACAATGAGCAGTTCTTC. It specifies CASSGGTGGSYNEQFF. V is TRBV5-1 and J is TRBJ2-1, with 11 bases identical to TRBD1. The CDR3 loop spans 16 amino acids. V lost 4 bases and J lost 0; bases outside the gene matches: 3. CDR1 is SGHRS and CDR2 is YFSETQ in the germline V gene.

This chain joins TRBV25-1 and TRBJ2-7; D is possibly TRBD1 (5 bases). Trimming removed 1 base from V and 3 bases from J, with 19 bases in between. The CDR3 is made up of 17 amino acids. The germline V gene has CDR1 MGHDK and CDR2 SYGVNS. Here the CDR3 DNA reads TGTGCCAGCAGTGAATTTGCAGGGCGCCCTAGAGACTACGAGCAGTACTTC. Translating gives CASSEFAGRPRDYEQYF.

This chain joins TRBV9 and TRBJ1-2; the D gene is possibly TRBD1 (6 bases). The CDR3 contains 15 residues. Trimming took 6 bases from V and 4 from J, leaving 19 bases between them. The germline gives CDR1 SGDLS, CDR2 YYNGEE. The CDR3: CASKDVPGHFYGYTF. CDR3 nucleotides: TGTGCCAGCAAGGATGTGCCGGGACACTTCTATGGCTACACCTTC.

The rearrangement uses TRBV28 and TRBJ1-4, with D possibly matching TRBD1 (6 bases). Germline CDR1 and CDR2: MDHEN and SYDVKM. Trimming cost V 5 bases and J 4 bases, with 26 bases left between them. The length of the CDR3 is 19 residues. The CDR3 is CASSIDRLGYRLINEKLFF. The CDR3 nucleotides are TGTGCCAGCAGTATCGACAGGTTAGGATACCGGTTAATTAATGAAAAACTGTTTTTT.

The V call is TRBV2, the J call TRBJ1-2; D is unresolved. CDR3 length equals 11 residues. CDR1 is SNHLY and CDR2 is FYNNEI in the germline V gene. V gave up 9 bases and J gave up 4 bases, with 9 bases separating them. The CDR3 DNA follows: TGTGCCAGGTGGGCGTTCTATGGCTACACCTTC. This gives the protein CARWAFYGYTF.

The rearrangement uses TRBV5-1 and TRBJ1-1; 8 bases line up with TRBD1. With 2 bases clipped from V and 1 base from J, the junction kept 16 bases outside the gene matches. This CDR3 contains 19 residues. Per germline, CDR1 SGHRS and CDR2 YFSETQ. The CDR3 loop is CASSFGALGTGIENTEAFF. The CDR3 DNA follows: TGCGCCAGCAGCTTTGGCGCCTTGGGGACAGGTATAGAGAACACTGAAGCTTTCTTT.

The chain carries TRBV6-1 and TRBJ1-1; the match to TRBD1 covers 8 bases. Looked up from germline, CDR1 is MNHNS and CDR2 is SASEGT. J gave up 11 bases and V 3 bases, and 11 bases lay outside the gene matches. The CDR3 sequence is 14 residues long. CDR3 sequence reads: CASSDIVGRGHAFF. The DNA of the CDR3 is TGTGCCAGCAGTGACATTGTGGGCAGGGGGCATGCTTTCTTT.

The chain has TRBV9 and TRBJ2-3, with 14 bases fitting TRBD2. The germline CDR1 and CDR2 sequences are SGDLS and YYNGEE. V shed 3 bases and J 2 bases; nucleotides not matched to a gene: 8. The CDR3 loop spans 18 amino acids. CDR3 nucleotide sequence: TGTGCCAGCAGCGCGGGACTAGCGGGGGCGATATTCACAGATACGCAGTATTTT. It translates to CASSAGLAGAIFTDTQYF. The full variable domain, its missing parts supplied by reference TRBV9 and TRBJ2-3, is DSGVTQTPKHLITATGQRVTLRCSPRSGDLSVYWYQQSLDQGLQFLIQYYNGEERAKGNILERFSAQQFPDLHSELNLSSLELGDSALYFCASSAGLAGAIFTDTQYFGPGTRLTVL.